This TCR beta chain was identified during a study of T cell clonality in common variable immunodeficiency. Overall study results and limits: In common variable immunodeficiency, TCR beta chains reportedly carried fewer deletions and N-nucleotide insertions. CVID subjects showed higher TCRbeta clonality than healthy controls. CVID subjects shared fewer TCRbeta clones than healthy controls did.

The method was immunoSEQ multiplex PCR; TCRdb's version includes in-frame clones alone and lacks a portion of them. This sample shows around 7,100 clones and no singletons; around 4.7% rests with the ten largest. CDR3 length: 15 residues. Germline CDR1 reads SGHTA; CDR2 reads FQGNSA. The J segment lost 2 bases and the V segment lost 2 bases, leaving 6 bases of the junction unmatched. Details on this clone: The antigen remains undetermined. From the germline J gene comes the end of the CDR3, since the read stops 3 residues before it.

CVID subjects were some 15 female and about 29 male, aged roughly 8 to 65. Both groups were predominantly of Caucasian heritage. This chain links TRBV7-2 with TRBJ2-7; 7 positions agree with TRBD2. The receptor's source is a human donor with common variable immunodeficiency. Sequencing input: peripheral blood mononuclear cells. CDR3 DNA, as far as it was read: TGTGCCAGCAGCTTAAGTCCTAGCGGTGCCTACGAG. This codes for CASSLSPSGAYE. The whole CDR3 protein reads CASSLSPSGAYEQYF.